This T cell receptor beta chain was found in a study of blood T cells in healthy people across ages. The overall study: Capture via template switching afforded approximately one barcoded beta molecule per two T cells.

For the second PCR, which ran for about 7 to 11 cycles, a sample-barcoded 5' primer and a J-beta primer mix were used. With 12 random nucleotides, a template-switch adaptor tagged each individual cDNA molecule. There were at least 3 million CDR3-containing paired-end reads obtained from each sample. One entry per CDR3 protein, called by TCRdb with MiXCR from the 5' RACE reads. This table holds more than 1,400,000 distinct CDR3 sequences, 42% found once. Study findings and constraints: Both higher diversity and more naive CD4+ cells marked long-lived donors when set against aged donors.

Per the germline V gene, CDR1 is MGHRA and CDR2 is YSYEKL. The CDR3 is 14 amino acids. The V and J ends lost 7 bases and 4 bases respectively, with 13 bases between them. Concerning this clonotype: Its antigen is unknown.

The V and J genes are TRBV4-1 and TRBJ2-2; possible D gene TRBD1, 6 bases. The receptor comes from a woman in her late teens or twenties in good health. The sequenced sample consisted of blood. The chain's CDR3 is CASTPGHTTGELFF. The CDR3 coding sequence is TGCGCCAGCACTCCGGGACACACCACCGGGGAGCTGTTTTTT.